This TCR beta chain was retrieved from a study of shared clonotypes between healthy human individuals. Broader study findings: In a handful of donors, 4.5% to 5.5% of naive CD4 clonotypes appeared in common.

The ends lost 7 bases at V and 2 bases at J; junction bases unmatched: 6. In germline, CDR1 is SGHKS, CDR2 YYEKEE (reference sequence). The CDR3 has 14 amino acids. As regards this clone: Its antigen is not identified.

DNA at approximately 200 ng, about 30,000 T cell genomes, went into sorted-subset replicate PCRs. This table comes from immunoSEQ multiplex PCR, and its TCRdb copy is limited to in-frame clones, with some not included. The table lists 550,000 to 800,000 clones, less than 85% of them singletons, with 1.5% to 2% in the top ten. The chain combines TRBV5-5 with TRBJ2-7, with TRBD2 identical over 10 bases. The TCR was taken from a woman aged 30 to 39 in good health. The sequenced sample was memory CD4+ T cells sorted from blood. The subset here: CD45RA-negative fraction. CDR3 DNA sequence: TGTGCCAGCTTCCGGACTAGCGGTGCCTACGAGCAGTACTTC. Translation: CASFRTSGAYEQYF.